This entry lists 4 T cell receptor beta chains sequenced from one sample in a study of cytomegalovirus exposure and HLA in healthy donors. Vbeta (60) and Jbeta (13) primers were used in the PCR. Generated by immunoSEQ multiplex PCR, the TCRdb table keeps only in-frame clones and is missing some. The repertoire includes approximately 160,000 clones, just over 75% of them detected once, and roughly 1.4% sits in the top ten. The sequencing input was PBMCs. These receptors originate from a young woman in good health and CMV-seropositive.

The rearrangement uses TRBV7-9 and TRBJ2-1, with a possible D match to TRBD1 (6 bases). The CDR3 contains 13 residues. V lost 5 bases, J lost 5 bases, and 10 bases lay in between. Per germline, CDR1 SEHNR and CDR2 FQNEAQ (reference sequence). The CDR3 protein is CASSPQGNNEQFF. DNA of the CDR3: TGTGCCAGCAGCCCCCAGGGGAACAATGAGCAGTTCTTC.

This clone was recorded a few times. The CDR3 loop is CAISAGDYGYTF. Written as DNA, the CDR3 is TGTGCCATCAGTGCGGGGGACTATGGCTACACCTTC. This chain connects TRBV10-3 to TRBJ1-2; weak D call: TRBD1 (5 bases). The germline V gene encodes CDR1 ENHRY and CDR2 SYGVKD. CDR3 length equals 12 residues. V was clipped by 4 bases and J by 3 bases, with 6 bases between them.

A single count supports this clone. CDR3 sequence: CASSTTGEPYGYTF. As DNA, the CDR3 is TGTGCCAGCAGTACCACAGGGGAACCCTATGGCTACACCTTC. The chain joins TRBV28 to TRBJ1-2; TRBD1 agrees at 7 bases. With 5 bases clipped from V and 4 bases from J, the junction kept 7 bases outside the gene matches. The germline V gene encodes CDR1 MDHEN and CDR2 SYDVKM. CDR3 size: 14 residues.

This chain links TRBV11-2 with TRBJ2-7, with D tentatively TRBD2 (5 bases). V lost 3 bases and J 2 bases, leaving 14 bases between the germline ends. Germline V gives CDR1 SGHAT, CDR2 FQNNGV. There are 15 residues in the CDR3. CDR3 nucleotide sequence: TGTGCCAGCAGCTTTGGTCTAGCCGCGCCCTACGAGCAGTACTTC. Protein product: CASSFGLAAPYEQYF. The full variable domain, rest sourced from reference TRBV11-2 and TRBJ2-7, is EAGVAQSPRYKIIEKRQSVAFWCNPISGHATLYWYQQILGQGPKLLIQFQNNGVVDDSQLPKDRFSAERLKGVDSTLKIQPAKLEDSAVYLCASSFGLAAPYEQYFGPGTRLTVT.